A single sample gave rise to the 9 T cell receptor beta chains below, sequenced in a study of cytotoxic CD8 clonotypes in ibrutinib-treated CLL (TCRdb year 2021). Library generation was performed with the immunoSEQ multiplex PCR assay. Not all clones reach the TCRdb copy of this immuneACCESS table, which keeps in-frame sequences only. Checked studies attribute under half of the gap to unresolved V genes and leave the rest unexplained. For this sample there are almost 85,000 clones; about 82% appear just once. The ten top clones hold under 7% of the sample. Sequenced here: PBMCs, sampled before ibrutinib treatment. All receptors derive from a human donor with chronic lymphocytic leukemia.

The J gene is TRBJ1-5, the V gene TRBV27; tentative D call: TRBD1 (5 bases). CDR3 length equals 14 residues. V dropped 4 bases and J dropped 4 bases, with 11 bases sitting between them. The germline gives CDR1 MNHEY, CDR2 SMNVEV (reference sequence). The CDR3 is CASSSPGRNQPQHF. CDR3 sequence (DNA): TGTGCCAGCAGTTCTCCGGGACGGAATCAGCCCCAGCATTTT.

In this sample, this clone turned up once. V gene TRBV30 combines with J gene TRBJ2-5; 9 nucleotides align to TRBD2. V gave up 0 bases and J gave up 5 bases; unmatched junction bases: 10. Germline V gene data show CDR1 as GTSNPN and CDR2 as SVGIG (reference sequence). The CDR3 spans 16 residues. CDR3: CAWSVGSGSVRETQYF. In DNA form, the CDR3 reads TGTGCCTGGAGTGTAGGTAGCGGGAGCGTTAGGGAGACCCAGTACTTC. Filled out from reference TRBV30 and TRBJ2-5, the complete variable domain reads SQTIHQWPATLVQPVGSPLSLECTVEGTSNPNLYWYRQAAGRGLQLLFYSVGIGQISSEVPQNLSASRPQDRQFILSSKKLLLSDSGFYLCAWSVGSGSVRETQYFGPGTRLLVL.

The J gene is TRBJ2-7, the V gene TRBV16; TRBD1 matches at 10 bases. Per the germline V gene, CDR1 is KGHSY and CDR2 is FQNENV. The CDR3 covers 16 residues. Trimming removed 0 bases from V and 4 bases from J; junction bases left unmatched: 6. CDR3 sequence reads: CASSQSAGQGVYEQYF. CDR3 nucleotides: TGTGCCAGCAGCCAATCGGCCGGACAGGGGGTTTACGAGCAGTACTTC. Full variable domain (outside the CDR3, taken from reference TRBV16 and TRBJ2-7): GEEVAQTPKHLVRGEGQKAKLYCAPIKGHSYVFWYQQVLKNEFKFLISFQNENVFDETGMPKERFSAKCLPNSPCSLEIQATKLEDSAVYFCASSQSAGQGVYEQYFGPGTRLTVT.

The chain links TRBV29-1 to TRBJ2-7; no definite D call. The germline V gene encodes CDR1 SQVTM and CDR2 ANQGSEA. V was trimmed by 5 bases and J by 6 bases, leaving 11 bases between them. The CDR3 extends over 11 amino acids. The CDR3 sequence: CSVCDVSEQYF. The DNA of the CDR3 is TGCAGCGTTTGCGACGTCTCCGAGCAGTACTTC.

As DNA, the CDR3 is TGTGCCAGCAGCCGCGACGGATATGGCTACACCTTC. This gives the protein CASSRDGYGYTF. V usage is TRBV7-9 and J usage is TRBJ1-2; no reliable D call. The V end lost 5 bases, the J end lost 5 bases, and 9 bases lay between the germline ends. The CDR3 totals 12 residues. Germline assignment: CDR1 SEHNR and CDR2 FQNEAQ (reference sequence).

The chain carries TRBV5-1 and TRBJ1-2; TRBD1 might be the D (5 bases). The CDR3 totals 16 residues. Trimming shortened V by 1 base and J by 4 bases, and 17 bases separated the two germline ends. Germline assignment: CDR1 SGHRS and CDR2 YFSETQ. CDR3 loop: CASSLYGTREFYGYTF. The CDR3 DNA sequence: TGCGCCAGCAGCTTGTATGGGACTCGTGAATTCTATGGCTACACCTTC. Complete variable domain (other parts from reference TRBV5-1 and TRBJ1-2): KAGVTQTPRYLIKTRGQQVTLSCSPISGHRSVSWYQQTPGQGLQFLFEYFSETQRNKGNFPGRFSGRQFSNSRSEMNVSTLELGDSALYLCASSLYGTREFYGYTFGSGTRLTVV.

This clone has just one count. V is TRBV27 and J is TRBJ1-5; D may be TRBD1 (5 bases). The CDR3 has 14 amino acids. Trimming took 5 bases from V and 7 from J, leaving 15 bases between them. CDR1 and CDR2 from the germline V gene are MNHEY and SMNVEV (reference sequence). This CDR3 is CASSPTGFNQPQHF. The CDR3 region has the DNA TGTGCCAGCAGTCCAACAGGTTTCAACCAGCCCCAGCATTTT.

V is TRBV5-1 and J is TRBJ1-5; TRBD1 might be the D (6 bases). Germline lookup yields CDR1 SGHRS and CDR2 YFSETQ. Trimming pared 2 bases from V and 4 bases from J, leaving 22 bases between. The CDR3 consists of 18 residues. The CDR3 nucleotides are TGCGCCAGCAGCTTAAAAAACAGGGTTAGTTTTAGTAATCAGCCCCAGCATTTT. Encoded protein: CASSLKNRVSFSNQPQHF.

The genes are TRBV5-1 and TRBJ1-1, with a tentative D call TRBD1 (6 bases). The V gene's germline CDR1 is SGHRS and CDR2 YFSETQ. CDR3 length: 15 residues. Trimming removed 4 bases from V and 5 bases from J, with 18 bases in between. CDR3 sequence: CASSGGLAGWTEAFF. The CDR3 DNA reads TGCGCCAGCAGCGGGGGCCTCGCGGGTTGGACTGAAGCTTTCTTT.